The clone carrying this T cell receptor (beta chain) appeared once. This specimen belongs to a study of blood T cell repertoires in COVID-19. Background on the study: T cells, B-cell-depleted T cells, or PBMCs supplied cDNA or gDNA.

The CDR3 is made up of 16 amino acids. Trimming took 0 bases from V and 2 from J; bases not matched to a gene: 5. Germline-derived CDR1 and CDR2 are PRHDT and FYEKMQ (reference sequence). Profiling relied on immunoSEQ multiplex PCR, and the TCRdb table lists in-frame clones only, not all of them. The table records 450,000 or so clones, roughly nine tenths of them present only once. The Seattle site enrolled patients during active infection and followed them longitudinally. The receptor was isolated from a man aged 18 to 35 with COVID-19, enrolled during active disease. The sample comprised peripheral blood. This rearrangement joins TRBV13 to TRBJ2-5, with 8 bases lining up with TRBD2. The CDR3 loop is CASSLGVSGAQETQYF. CDR3 sequence (DNA): TGTGCCAGCAGCTTAGGCGTTAGCGGGGCTCAAGAGACCCAGTACTTC.